Reported below is one T cell receptor beta chain. The data stem from a study of blood T cell repertoires in COVID-19. Study overall: COVID-19 samples, acute and convalescent, were from the United States, Italy and Spain.

V was clipped by 8 bases and J by 0 bases, with 14 bases between them. This CDR3 has 15 residues. The germline gives CDR1 SGHTA, CDR2 FQGTGA. Sequencing was performed with immunoSEQ multiplex PCR; in TCRdb, only in-frame clones are kept and a portion is missing. The data contain some 170,000 clones, about 91% of them seen just once; the ten biggest clones take up 1.6%. The source is a woman aged 50 to 65 with acute or convalescent COVID-19. V gene TRBV7-3 combines with J gene TRBJ2-1, with a weak D call TRBD2 (7 bases). The sample taken for sequencing was peripheral blood. The chain's CDR3 is CASSVAGASYNEQFF. CDR3 DNA: TGTGCCAGCTCTGTGGCGGGGGCCTCCTACAATGAGCAGTTCTTC.